This TCR beta chain originates from a study of Ad26.COV2.S vaccination and SARS-CoV-2 variants. Study summary: Ad26.COV2.S arm of COV1001 included the donor. Ad26.COV2.S was injected intramuscularly once or twice, 56 days apart. Notes on the study in general: Spike-specific TCR breadth was greater in vaccine than placebo recipients.

Sequencing used immunoSEQ multiplex PCR; TCRdb keeps in-frame clones, though not all of them. The sample has around 250,000 clones, around 87% seen once. Concerning this clone: Antigen unknown.

CDR1 and CDR2 from the germline V gene are SGHTA and FQGNSA. The CDR3 sequence is 13 residues long. V was cut by 4 bases and J by 7 bases, with 14 bases left in between. Regarding treatment: over 15 received Ad26.COV2.S at low or high dose, single or two shots; a few received placebo; per-sample allocation not given. The samples date from day 63 after the first vaccine or placebo injection. An Ad26 vector carrying the Wuhan-strain SARS-CoV-2 spike served as the vaccine. This TCR derives from a person between 18 and 65 years old who received the Ad26.COV2.S COVID-19 vaccine or a placebo. The V gene is TRBV7-2, the J gene TRBJ2-7; possibly TRBD1 or TRBD2 for D (5 bases each). The sequences come from peripheral blood, collected in a trial of Ad26.COV2.S vaccine versus placebo. CDR3 bases: TGTGCCAGCAGCTACTACGGGGCTCAGGAGCAGTACTTC. Translated: CASSYYGAQEQYF.